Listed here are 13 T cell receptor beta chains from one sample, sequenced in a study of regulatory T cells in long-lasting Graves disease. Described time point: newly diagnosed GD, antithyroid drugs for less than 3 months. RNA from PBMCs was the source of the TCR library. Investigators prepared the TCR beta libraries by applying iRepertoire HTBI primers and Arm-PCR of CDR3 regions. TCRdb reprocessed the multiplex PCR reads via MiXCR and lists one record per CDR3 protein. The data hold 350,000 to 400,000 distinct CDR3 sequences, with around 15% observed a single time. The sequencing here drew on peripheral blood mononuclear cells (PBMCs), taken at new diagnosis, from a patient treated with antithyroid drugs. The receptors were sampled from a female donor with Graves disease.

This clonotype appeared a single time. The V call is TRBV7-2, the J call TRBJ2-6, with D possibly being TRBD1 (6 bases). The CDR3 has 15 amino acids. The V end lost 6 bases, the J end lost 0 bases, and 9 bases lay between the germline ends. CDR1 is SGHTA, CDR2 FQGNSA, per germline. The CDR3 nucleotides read TGTGCCAGCAGTGCAGGGGACTCTGGGGCCAACGTCCTGACTTTC. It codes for CASSAGDSGANVLTF.

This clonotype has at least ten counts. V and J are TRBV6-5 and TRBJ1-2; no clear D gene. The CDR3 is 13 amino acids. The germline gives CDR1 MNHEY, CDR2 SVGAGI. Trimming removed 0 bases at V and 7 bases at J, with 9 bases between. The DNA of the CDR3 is TGTGCCAGCAGTTACTCGACATTAGCTGGCTACACCTTC. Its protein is CASSYSTLAGYTF.

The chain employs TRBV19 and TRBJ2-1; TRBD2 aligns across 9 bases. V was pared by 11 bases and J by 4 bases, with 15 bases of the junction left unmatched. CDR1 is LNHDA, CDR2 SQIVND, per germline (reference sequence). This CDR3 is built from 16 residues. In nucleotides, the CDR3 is TGTGCCTCCCGTGACTCGATTCTAGCGGGGTACAATGAGCAGTTCTTC. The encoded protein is CASRDSILAGYNEQFF.

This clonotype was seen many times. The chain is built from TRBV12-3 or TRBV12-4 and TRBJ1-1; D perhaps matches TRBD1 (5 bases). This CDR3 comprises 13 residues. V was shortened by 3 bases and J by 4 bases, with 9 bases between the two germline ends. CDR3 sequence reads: CASSLVTGTEAFF. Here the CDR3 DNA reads TGTGCCAGCAGTTTGGTCACAGGCACTGAAGCTTTCTTT.

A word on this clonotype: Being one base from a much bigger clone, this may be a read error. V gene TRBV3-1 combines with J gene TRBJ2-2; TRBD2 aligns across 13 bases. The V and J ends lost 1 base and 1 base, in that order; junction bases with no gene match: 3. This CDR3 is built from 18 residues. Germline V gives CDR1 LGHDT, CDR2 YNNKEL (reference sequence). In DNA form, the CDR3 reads TGTGCCAGCAGCCAAGGGACTAGCGGGAGTAAGAACACCGGGGAGCTGTTTTTT. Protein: CASSQGTSGSKNTGELFF.

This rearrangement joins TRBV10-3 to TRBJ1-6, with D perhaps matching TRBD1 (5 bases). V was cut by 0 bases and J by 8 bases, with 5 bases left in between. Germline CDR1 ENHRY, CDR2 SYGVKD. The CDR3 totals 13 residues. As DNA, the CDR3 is TGTGCCATCAGTGAGTCAGGGGATTCACCCCTCCACTTT. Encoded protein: CAISESGDSPLHF.

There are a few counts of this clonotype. The CDR3 region is CASSYFQTGYGYTF. The CDR3 nucleotides are TGTGCCAGCAGTTACTTTCAGACTGGCTATGGCTACACCTTC. V gene TRBV6-2 or TRBV6-3 combines with J gene TRBJ1-2, with unresolved D. CDR3 length equals 14 residues. V was pared by 1 base and J by 4 bases, with 10 bases between. Germline-derived CDR1 and CDR2 are MNHEY and SVGEGT.

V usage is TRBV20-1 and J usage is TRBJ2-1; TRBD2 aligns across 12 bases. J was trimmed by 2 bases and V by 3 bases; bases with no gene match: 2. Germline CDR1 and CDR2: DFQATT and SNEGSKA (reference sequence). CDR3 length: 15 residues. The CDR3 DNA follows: TGCAGTGCTAGTTCTAGCGGGAGGGCCTACAATGAGCAGTTCTTC. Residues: CSASSSGRAYNEQFF.

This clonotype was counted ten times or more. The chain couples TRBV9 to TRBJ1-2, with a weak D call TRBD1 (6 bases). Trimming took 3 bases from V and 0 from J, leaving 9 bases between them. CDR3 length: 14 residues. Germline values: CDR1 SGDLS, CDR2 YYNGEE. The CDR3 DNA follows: TGTGCCAGCAGCGAGGGGGGATCTAACTATGGCTACACCTTC. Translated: CASSEGGSNYGYTF.

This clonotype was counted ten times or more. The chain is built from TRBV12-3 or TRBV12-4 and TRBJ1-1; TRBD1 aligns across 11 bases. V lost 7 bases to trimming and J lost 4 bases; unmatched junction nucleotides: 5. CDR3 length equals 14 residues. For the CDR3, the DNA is TGTGCCAGCACGACCGGGACAGGGGGCACTGAAGCTTTCTTT. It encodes CASTTGTGGTEAFF.

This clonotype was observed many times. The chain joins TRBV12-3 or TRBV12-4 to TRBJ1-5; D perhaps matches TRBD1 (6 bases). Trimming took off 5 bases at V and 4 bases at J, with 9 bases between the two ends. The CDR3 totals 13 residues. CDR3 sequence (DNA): TGTGCCAGCAGTGGACAGCCTAATCAGCCCCAGCATTTT. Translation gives CASSGQPNQPQHF.

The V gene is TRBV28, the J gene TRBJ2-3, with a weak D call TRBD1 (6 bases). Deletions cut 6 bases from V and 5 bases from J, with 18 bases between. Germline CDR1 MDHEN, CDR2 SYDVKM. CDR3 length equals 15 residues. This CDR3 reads CASRDQGSGGDTQYF. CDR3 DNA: TGTGCCAGCAGAGACCAGGGGAGTGGAGGAGATACGCAGTATTTT.

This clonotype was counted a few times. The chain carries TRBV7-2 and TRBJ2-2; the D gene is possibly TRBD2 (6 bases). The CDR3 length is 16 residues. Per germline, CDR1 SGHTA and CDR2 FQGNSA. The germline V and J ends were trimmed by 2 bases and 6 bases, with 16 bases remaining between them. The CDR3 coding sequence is TGTGCCAGCAGCTTAACCGGGACTGGGGGGTCCGGGGAGCTGTTTTTT. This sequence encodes CASSLTGTGGSGELFF.